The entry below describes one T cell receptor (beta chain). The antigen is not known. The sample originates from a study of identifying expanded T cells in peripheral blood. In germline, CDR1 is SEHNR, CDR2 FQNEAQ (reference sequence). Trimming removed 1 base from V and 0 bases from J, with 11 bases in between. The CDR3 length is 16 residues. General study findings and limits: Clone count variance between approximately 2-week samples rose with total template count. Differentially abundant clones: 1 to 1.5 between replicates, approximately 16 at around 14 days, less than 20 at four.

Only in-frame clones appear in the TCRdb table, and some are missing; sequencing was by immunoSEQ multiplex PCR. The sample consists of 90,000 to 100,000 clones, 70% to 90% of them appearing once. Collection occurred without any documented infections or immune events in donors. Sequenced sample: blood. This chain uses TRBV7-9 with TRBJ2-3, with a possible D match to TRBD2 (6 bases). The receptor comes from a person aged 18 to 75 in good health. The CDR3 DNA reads TGTGCCAGCAGCTTAGGGGTAGGGACTAGCACAGATACGCAGTATTTT. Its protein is CASSLGVGTSTDTQYF.